This entry lists 24 T cell receptor beta chains sequenced from one sample in a study of T cells in Graves' hyperthyroidism and ophthalmopathy (dated by TCRdb to the late 2010s). The library was prepared using multiplex PCR. Instrument on record: Illumina HiSeq 2000. TCR beta CDR3 regions were amplified from RNA transcripts. The first round of RT-PCR for the TCR CDR3 was performed with the HTBI primer set and the Qiagen OneStep RT-PCR kit. TCRdb took the public reads, trimmed them with fastp at Q25, ran MiXCR for clone calling and kept in-frame beta chains. Rows with one shared CDR3 protein collapse into an entry with the most common genes and DNA. This sample lists 600,000 to 800,000 distinct CDR3 sequences; about a third were detected once. More than 25% of the sample is in the top ten clones. The sequenced material came from blood. The receptors derive from a woman aged 40 to 50 with Graves' hyperthyroidism.

The chain employs TRBV19 and TRBJ2-6; tentatively, D is TRBD1 or TRBD2 (6 bases each). Trimming took off 4 bases at V and 0 bases at J, with 10 bases between the two ends. Germline CDR1 reads LNHDA; CDR2 reads SQIVND (reference sequence). The CDR3 spans 16 residues. This chain's CDR3 is CASSRTGASGANVLTF. CDR3 DNA sequence: TGTGCCAGTAGTAGAACGGGGGCCTCTGGGGCCAACGTCCTGACTTTC. The variable domain in full, completed from reference TRBV19 and TRBJ2-6, reads DGGITQSPKYLFRKEGQNVTLSCEQNLNHDAMYWYRQDPGQGLRLIYYSQIVNDFQKGDIAEGYSVSREKKESFPLTVTSAQKNPTAFYLCASSRTGASGANVLTFGAGSRLTVL.

This clonotype was found a few times. The chain employs TRBV7-2 and TRBJ1-1, with 7 bases identical to TRBD1. V lost 5 bases and J lost 1; bases outside the gene matches: 7. There are 15 residues in the CDR3. Germline values: CDR1 SGHTA, CDR2 FQGNSA. This CDR3 reads CASSPDREENTEAFF. The CDR3 bases are TGTGCCAGCAGCCCCGACAGGGAGGAGAACACTGAAGCTTTCTTT.

As for this clonotype: A much more abundant neighbour one base away suggests this may be a read error. No conserved phenylalanine or tryptophan ends this CDR3, so it is likely a read error. The rearrangement links TRBV7-2 to TRBJ1-2; a possible D gene is TRBD1 (5 bases). V was trimmed by 5 bases and J by 8 bases, leaving 15 bases between them. This CDR3 region has 13 residues. Germline CDR1 is SGHTA and CDR2 is FQGNSA. CDR3 nucleotides: TGTGCCAGCAGCACCAATGGGGCTGTCGGCTACACCCTC. Protein sequence: CASSTNGAVGYTL.

The table lists this clonotype with a few counts. The V and J genes are TRBV20-1 and TRBJ1-2; tentative D call: TRBD1 (5 bases). Between the trimmed V and J ends, which lost 3 bases and 8 bases, there was a span of 19 bases. Germline assignment: CDR1 DFQATT and CDR2 SNEGSKA (reference sequence). The CDR3 consists of 14 residues. The CDR3 sequence is CSASPAGVSGGYTF. Written as DNA, the CDR3 is TGCAGTGCTAGCCCCGCGGGGGTATCGGGCGGCTACACCTTC.

The CDR3, as DNA: TGTGCCAGCAGTTCCATTAGCAATCAGCCCCAGCATTTT. This encodes CASSSISNQPQHF. The rearrangement joins TRBV6-5 to TRBJ1-5; no clear D gene. This CDR3 is built from 13 residues. From germline, CDR1 is MNHEY and CDR2 SVGAGI. V lost 4 bases to trimming and J lost 0 bases, with 4 bases between them.

The chain employs TRBV7-2 and TRBJ1-1; no clear D. The CDR3 extends over 15 amino acids. The ends were cut back, 5 bases at V and 0 bases at J, with 13 bases in the middle. Per germline, CDR1 SGHTA and CDR2 FQGNSA. CDR3 nucleotide sequence: TGTGCCAGCAGCCCCCACCGGTTCATGAACACTGAAGCTTTCTTT. Translating gives CASSPHRFMNTEAFF.

This clonotype was detected many times. V and J are TRBV7-3 and TRBJ2-5; 11 bases match TRBD2. The V gene's germline CDR1 is SGHTA and CDR2 FQGTGA. V shed 5 bases, J shed 2 bases, and the junction held 10 bases outside the gene matches. The length of the CDR3 is 17 residues. The CDR3 DNA reads as TGTGCCAGCAGCCTTATCGTAGCGGGGGGGGAACAAGAGACCCAGTACTTC. This codes for CASSLIVAGGEQETQYF.

This clonotype was picked up a small number of times. The chain links TRBV3-1 to TRBJ1-1, with no clear D. In germline, CDR1 is LGHDT, CDR2 YNNKEL (reference sequence). The CDR3 sequence is 12 residues long. Trimming cost V 4 bases and J 8 bases, with 11 bases left between them. CDR3 sequence: CASSRGSSEAFF. As DNA, the CDR3 is TGTGCCAGCAGCCGAGGGAGTTCGGAAGCTTTCTTT.

This clonotype was detected a few times. The chain links TRBV6-5 to TRBJ1-4, with 8 bases that match TRBD1. The junction had 3 bases not matched to a gene; V was cut back by 6 bases and J by 3 bases. The CDR3 covers 14 residues. Germline V gene lookup returns CDR1 MNHEY and CDR2 SVGAGI. The CDR3 coding sequence is TGTGCCAGCAGCTGGGGACAGGCTAATGAAAAACTGTTTTTT. Protein product: CASSWGQANEKLFF.

In this sample, this clonotype turned up a few times. The CDR3 sequence: CASSPSGTPHTEAFF. The CDR3 DNA sequence: TGTGCCAGCAGCCCATCTGGGACACCTCACACTGAAGCTTTCTTT. The chain joins TRBV9 to TRBJ1-1; a possible D gene is TRBD1 (6 bases). The CDR3 is made up of 15 amino acids. The germline CDR1 and CDR2 sequences are SGDLS and YYNGEE. Trimming removed 4 bases from V and 3 bases from J, with 16 bases in between.

On this clonotype itself: This may be a read error, as it is one base from a much larger clone. This rearrangement joins TRBV7-6 to TRBJ2-7; D ambiguous. V dropped 3 bases and J dropped 2 bases, with 11 bases sitting between them. CDR1 is SGHVS and CDR2 is FNYEAQ in the germline V gene. This CDR3 region has 14 residues. The DNA of the CDR3 is TGTGCCAGCAGCTTTAGGGCAGCCCCCTACGAGCAGTACTTC. The encoded protein is CASSFRAAPYEQYF. Combining the CDR3 with reference TRBV7-6 and TRBJ2-7 gives the whole variable domain GAGVSQSPRYKVTKRGQDVALRCDPISGHVSLYWYRQALGQGPEFLTYFNYEAQQDKSGLPNDRFSAERPEGSISTLTIQRTEQRDSAMYRCASSFRAAPYEQYFGPGTRLTVT.

This clonotype was found many times. V gene TRBV10-2 combines with J gene TRBJ2-6; a possible D gene is TRBD1 (5 bases). Between the trimmed V and J ends, which lost 2 bases and 4 bases, there was a span of 9 bases. CDR3 length: 15 residues. Looked up from germline, CDR1 is WSHSY and CDR2 is SAAADI. CDR3 region: CASSEEGVGANVLTF. DNA for the CDR3: TGCGCCAGCAGTGAGGAAGGGGTAGGGGCCAACGTCCTGACTTTC.

This clonotype was observed at least ten times. The chain combines TRBV2 with TRBJ1-2, with D hard to call. V was trimmed by 6 bases and J by 12 bases, leaving 11 bases between them. There are 10 residues in the CDR3. Per the germline V gene, CDR1 is SNHLY and CDR2 is FYNNEI. CDR3 in amino acids: CASSGLSNTF. The CDR3 DNA reads TGTGCCAGCAGCGGCTTAAGTAACACCTTC.

The V call is TRBV7-9, the J call TRBJ1-3; D is ambiguous. The length of the CDR3 is 16 residues. The germline gives CDR1 SEHNR, CDR2 FQNEAQ (reference sequence). Trimming took 1 base from V and 1 from J, leaving 11 bases between them. This CDR3 reads CASSLGVDFSGNTIYF. CDR3 bases: TGTGCCAGCAGCTTAGGTGTAGACTTTTCTGGAAACACCATATATTTT.

Notes on this clonotype: Being one base from a much bigger clone, this may be a read error. The chain recombines TRBV7-2 with TRBJ2-7; 8 bases are a match to TRBD1. Matching the DNA end better, TRBJ1-2 makes the J call doubtful. The CDR3 has 14 amino acids. Germline CDR1 is SGHTA and CDR2 is FQGNSA. The CDR3 reads CASSHGQGSGDYTF. CDR3 nucleotide sequence: TGTGCCAGCAGCCATGGACAGGGATCAGGAGACTACACCTTC.

V usage is TRBV20-1 and J usage is TRBJ1-5, with 10 bases fitting TRBD1. V shed 3 bases, J shed 7 bases, and the junction held 3 bases outside the gene matches. CDR3 length equals 13 residues. Looked up from germline, CDR1 is DFQATT and CDR2 is SNEGSKA (reference sequence). The CDR3 DNA reads TGCAGTGCTAGGGGGACAGGGGAGCAGCCCCAGCATTTT. Its protein is CSARGTGEQPQHF.

In its sample, this clonotype was seen many times. This chain uses TRBV20-1 with TRBJ1-2; D is unclear. V was shortened by 0 bases and J by 12 bases, with 11 bases between the two germline ends. The CDR3 is 11 amino acids. Germline V lookup: CDR1 DFQATT, CDR2 SNEGSKA (reference sequence). CDR3 nucleotides: TGCAGTGCTAGAGAGGCGGTACGGGACACCTTC. Its translation is CSAREAVRDTF.

This clonotype was recorded at least ten times. This rearrangement joins TRBV20-1 to TRBJ2-5; no definite D call. CDR1 is DFQATT, CDR2 SNEGSKA, per germline (reference sequence). V lost 3 bases and J lost 1, with 15 bases in between. This CDR3 region has 15 residues. CDR3 in amino acids: CSASASSGSQETQYF. CDR3 bases: TGCAGTGCTAGTGCGTCATCCGGCTCCCAAGAGACCCAGTACTTC.

The chain couples TRBV6-6 to TRBJ1-3; TRBD1 matches 10 bases. This CDR3 has 13 residues. Trimming removed 8 bases from V and 7 bases from J; junction bases left unmatched: 5. Germline CDR1 is MNHNY and CDR2 is SVGAGI (reference sequence). CDR3: CASGTGQGNTIYF. In nucleotides, the CDR3 is TGTGCCAGCGGAACGGGACAGGGGAACACCATATATTTT.

Turning to this clonotype: This is likely a read error, given that the CDR3 carries no conserved phenylalanine or tryptophan at its end. CDR3: CASSSGSGQETQYL. The CDR3 DNA follows: TGCGCCAGCAGCTCGGGGTCAGGGCAAGAGACCCAGTACCTC. This rearrangement joins TRBV5-1 to TRBJ2-5; D tentatively reads TRBD1 or TRBD2 (5 bases each). CDR1 is SGHRS, CDR2 YFSETQ, per germline. The CDR3 has 14 amino acids. V was clipped by 3 bases and J by 2 bases, with 11 bases between them.

The chain carries TRBV20-1 and TRBJ1-6; maybe TRBD1 (6 bases). In germline, CDR1 is DFQATT, CDR2 SNEGSKA (reference sequence). This CDR3 region has 15 residues. Trimming took off 1 base at V and 10 bases at J, with 17 bases between the two ends. CDR3 protein: CSARGQGSVGSPLHF. Here the CDR3 DNA reads TGCAGTGCTAGAGGTCAGGGGTCGGTAGGGTCACCCCTCCACTTT.

The chain is built from TRBV2 and TRBJ2-7, with TRBD2 matching 11 bases. This CDR3 contains 16 residues. V lost 4 bases, J lost 4 bases, and 9 bases stayed unmatched. Germline V gene data show CDR1 as SNHLY and CDR2 as FYNNEI. The CDR3, as DNA: TGTGCCAGCAGTGTGGGTGGTACTAGCGGGAGTTACGAGCAGTACTTC. It yields the protein CASSVGGTSGSYEQYF. Supplemented by reference TRBV2 and TRBJ2-7, the full variable domain reads EPEVTQTPSHQVTQMGQEVILRCVPISNHLYFYWYRQILGQKVEFLVSFYNNEISEKSEIFDDQFSVERPDGSNFTLKIRSTKLEDSAMYFCASSVGGTSGSYEQYFGPGTRLTVT.

The V gene is TRBV20-1, the J gene TRBJ2-5; TRBD2 agrees at 10 bases. Germline loops: CDR1 DFQATT, CDR2 SNEGSKA (reference sequence). CDR3 size: 17 residues. V shed 0 bases and J 3 bases; nucleotides not matched to a gene: 10. DNA of the CDR3: TGCAGTGCTAGAGATCTGGCGACACTAGCGGGGAAAGAGACCCAGTACTTC. Translation: CSARDLATLAGKETQYF.

This clonotype turned up a few times. J is TRBJ1-2 and V is TRBV30; 8 bases are shared with TRBD1. The CDR3 runs 13 residues. The V segment lost 5 bases and the J segment 1 base; nucleotides outside the gene matches: 3. Germline lookup yields CDR1 GTSNPN and CDR2 SVGIG (reference sequence). CDR3 in DNA: TGTGCCTGGGCACAGGGGGTTAACTATGGCTACACCTTC. Its protein is CAWAQGVNYGYTF.